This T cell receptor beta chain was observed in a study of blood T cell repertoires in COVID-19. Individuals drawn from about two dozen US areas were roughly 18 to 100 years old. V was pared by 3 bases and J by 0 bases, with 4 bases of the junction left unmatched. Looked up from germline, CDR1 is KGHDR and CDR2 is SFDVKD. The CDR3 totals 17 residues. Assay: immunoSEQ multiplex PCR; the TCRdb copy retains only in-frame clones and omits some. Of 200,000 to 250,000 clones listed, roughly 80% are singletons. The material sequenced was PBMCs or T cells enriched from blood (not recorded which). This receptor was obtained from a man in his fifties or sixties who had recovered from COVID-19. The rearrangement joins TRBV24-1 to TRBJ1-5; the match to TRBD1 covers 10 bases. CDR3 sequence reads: CATSDGDRGGSNQPQHF. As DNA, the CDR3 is TGTGCCACCAGTGATGGGGACAGGGGAGGTAGCAATCAGCCCCAGCATTTT.